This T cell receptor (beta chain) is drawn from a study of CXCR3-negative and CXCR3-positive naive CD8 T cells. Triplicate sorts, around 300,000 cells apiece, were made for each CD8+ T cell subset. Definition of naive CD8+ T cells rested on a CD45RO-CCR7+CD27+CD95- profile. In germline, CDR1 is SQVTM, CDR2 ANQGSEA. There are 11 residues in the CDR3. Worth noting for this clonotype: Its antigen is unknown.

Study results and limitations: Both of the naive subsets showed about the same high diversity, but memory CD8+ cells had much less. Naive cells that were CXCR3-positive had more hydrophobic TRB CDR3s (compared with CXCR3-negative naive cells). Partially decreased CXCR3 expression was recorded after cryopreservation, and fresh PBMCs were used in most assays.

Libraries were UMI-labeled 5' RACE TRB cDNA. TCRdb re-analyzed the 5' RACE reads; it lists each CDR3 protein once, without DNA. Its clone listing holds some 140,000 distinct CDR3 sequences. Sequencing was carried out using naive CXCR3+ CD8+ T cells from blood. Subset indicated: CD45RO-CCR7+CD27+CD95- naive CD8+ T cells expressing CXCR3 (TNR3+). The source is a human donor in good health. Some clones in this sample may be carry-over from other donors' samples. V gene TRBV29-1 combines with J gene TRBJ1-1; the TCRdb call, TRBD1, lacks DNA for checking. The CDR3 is CSVLRDTEAFF.